Below are 2 T cell receptor beta chains sequenced from a single sample in a study of T-cell reconstitution after alpha-beta-depleted transplantation in children. Unique molecular identifiers were used to barcode this TCRbeta library. TCRdb fed the PCR reads into MiXCR, producing one record per CDR3 protein. The sample contains about 110,000 distinct CDR3 sequences, about 9.3% of which appear only once. The sequencing used PBMCs from the stem cell graft donor, collected from the stem cell graft. The receptors stem from a human donor who donated a stem cell graft to a child with acute lymphoblastic leukemia.

This clonotype was observed many times. The chain recombines TRBV6-5 with TRBJ2-7; D is possibly TRBD1 (5 bases). There are 13 residues in the CDR3. Germline V CDR1 and CDR2: MNHEY, SVGAGI. The V and J ends lost 0 bases and 3 bases respectively, with 6 bases between them. For the CDR3, the DNA is TGTGCCAGCAGTTACTCACAGGTCTACGAGCAGTACTTC. Its protein is CASSYSQVYEQYF.

V and J are TRBV2 and TRBJ1-4; 7 nucleotides agree with TRBD1. J gave up 2 bases and V 1 base, and 7 bases lay outside the gene matches. The germline gives CDR1 SNHLY, CDR2 FYNNEI. The CDR3 is 17 amino acids. The CDR3 DNA sequence: TGTGCCAGCAGTGAAGATCGAAGGGGGCGGACTAATGAAAAACTGTTTTTT. It yields the protein CASSEDRRGRTNEKLFF.